This T cell receptor beta chain came from a study of CD8 T cells in ankylosing spondylitis. A single record per CDR3 protein comes from TCRdb applying MiXCR to the 5' RACE reads. The repertoire holds more than 600,000 distinct CDR3 sequences, around 20% seen once, with over 15% in the top ten. In the case of this clonotype: As yet, its antigen is unknown.

CDR1 is SGHTA and CDR2 is FQGNSA in the germline V gene. The J segment lost 3 bases and the V segment lost 4 bases, leaving 4 bases of the junction unmatched. The CDR3 spans 14 residues. Whole-study results and caveats: Disease-linked clones had a CD8+ phenotype and relatively low frequency in peripheral blood. For ankylosing spondylitis blood, a TCR beta motif of 8 or 9 highly homologous variants appeared characteristic.

The J gene is TRBJ2-7, the V gene TRBV7-2; 9 nucleotides line up with TRBD2. This TCR came from a male donor with ankylosing spondylitis. Source material: blood, either unsorted or a sorted T cell fraction (not recorded which). The CDR3 sequence: CASSSGLAYYEQYF. CDR3 bases: TGTGCCAGCAGCTCCGGACTAGCGTACTACGAGCAGTACTTC.